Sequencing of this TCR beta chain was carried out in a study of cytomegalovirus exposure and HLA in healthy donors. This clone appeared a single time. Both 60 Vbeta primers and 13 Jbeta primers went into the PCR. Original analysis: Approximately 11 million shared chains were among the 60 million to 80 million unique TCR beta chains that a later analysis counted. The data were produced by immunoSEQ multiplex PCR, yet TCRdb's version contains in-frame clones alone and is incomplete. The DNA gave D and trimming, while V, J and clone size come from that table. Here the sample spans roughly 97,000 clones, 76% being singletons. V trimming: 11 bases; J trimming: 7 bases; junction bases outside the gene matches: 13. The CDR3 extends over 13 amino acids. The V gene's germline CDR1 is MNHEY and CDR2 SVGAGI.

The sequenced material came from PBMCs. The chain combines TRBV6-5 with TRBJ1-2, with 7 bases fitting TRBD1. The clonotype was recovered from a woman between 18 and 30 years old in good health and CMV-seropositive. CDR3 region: CACAATGTFGYTF. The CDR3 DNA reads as TGTGCCTGCGCCGCGACAGGGACCTTTGGCTACACCTTC.